Below, 2 T cell receptor beta chains from the same sample are listed, as sequenced in a study of T cell repertoires in cytomegalovirus infection. These receptors' antigens are unknown. MiXCR was run by TCRdb on the reads, yielding one entry per CDR3 protein. The data show some 900,000 distinct CDR3 sequences, 32% seen once. Material: cultured CD8+ T cells from PBMCs, obtained from culture after CMV antigen stimulation. Receptor source: a human donor in good health (CMV status not recorded). Some clones in this sample may be carry-over from other donors' samples.

The chain combines TRBV7-9 with TRBJ1-5, with no clear D. This CDR3 is 15 amino acids long. Germline V gene sequence: CDR1 SEHNR, CDR2 FQNEAQ (reference sequence). Trimming took off 6 bases at V and 3 bases at J, with 15 bases between the two ends. For the CDR3, the DNA is TGTGCCAGCAGGAGAAACGGGGAGATCAATCAGCCCCAGCATTTT. Amino acid sequence: CASRRNGEINQPQHF.

The V call is TRBV7-6, the J call TRBJ2-7; D unresolved. V lost 1 base and J 6 bases, leaving 10 bases between the germline ends. The CDR3 is 13 residues long. CDR1 SGHVS and CDR2 FNYEAQ come from the germline V gene. The CDR3 is CASSLGRLAEQYV. The CDR3 region has the DNA TGTGCCAGCAGCTTAGGGCGGCTCGCCGAGCAGTACGTC.